The sequence of this T cell receptor beta chain was determined in a study of T cells and Merkel cell carcinoma outcomes. The table lists this clone with a count of one. Sequenced by immunoSEQ multiplex PCR; TCRdb stores in-frame clones only, minus some. The sample has 10,000 or so clones; about 95% are singletons. The sequenced sample consisted of tumor tissue from Merkel cell carcinoma. The sequence was obtained from a human donor with Merkel cell carcinoma.

CDR3 DNA sequence: TGTGCCAGCAGCGCCCCCCCAGGGGCCAACGTCCTGACTTTC. This encodes CASSAPPGANVLTF. The rearrangement joins TRBV7-9 to TRBJ2-6; no clear D. The germline V gene has CDR1 SEHNR and CDR2 FQNEAQ (reference sequence). CDR3 length: 14 residues. Trimming cost V 5 bases and J 4 bases, with 9 bases left between them.